This T cell receptor beta chain originates from a study of blood T cell repertoires in COVID-19. The data were produced by immunoSEQ multiplex PCR, yet TCRdb's version contains in-frame clones alone and is incomplete. Of roughly 200,000 clones in the sample, 85% to 90% were seen once. Ages ranged from roughly 18 to 100 years, with residence in about two dozen US areas. Trimming cost V 3 bases and J 0 bases; bases outside gene matches: 11. The CDR3 consists of 17 residues. Germline CDR1 and CDR2: DFQATT and SNEGSKA (reference sequence). This sequence originates from a man younger than 45 who had recovered from COVID-19. What was sequenced was PBMCs or T cells enriched from blood (not recorded which). The V and J genes are TRBV20-1 and TRBJ2-3; 8 bases agree with TRBD1. The CDR3 DNA reads as TGCAGTGCTAGTGGTACAGGGGGGAGCCTAAGCACAGATACGCAGTATTTT. Residues: CSASGTGGSLSTDTQYF.